Reported below is one T cell receptor beta chain. The data were taken from a study of OX40 agonist ivuxolimab in advanced cancers. Study context: Head and neck, renal cell, melanoma or hepatocellular carcinoma were the cancers that dose-escalation patients had.

Trimming at V came to 5 bases and at J to 3 bases, leaving 7 bases not matched to a gene. CDR1 SGHRS and CDR2 YFSETQ come from the germline V gene. CDR3 length: 14 residues. The repertoire was sequenced with immunoSEQ multiplex PCR; TCRdb's copy has only in-frame clones and lacks some. This sample carries more than 90,000 clones, 84% of them seen once, and the ten largest clones take around 5.9%. The sequencing used CD4+ or CD8+ T cells sorted from blood, collected in a trial of the OX40 agonist ivuxolimab. The rearrangement joins TRBV5-1 to TRBJ1-1; 7 nucleotides line up with TRBD1. The clonotype comes from an adult with an advanced solid tumor such as melanoma, head and neck, liver or kidney cancer. In DNA, the CDR3 is TGCGCCAGCAGTTACAGGGGATTGGACACTGAAGCTTTCTTT. It yields the protein CASSYRGLDTEAFF.